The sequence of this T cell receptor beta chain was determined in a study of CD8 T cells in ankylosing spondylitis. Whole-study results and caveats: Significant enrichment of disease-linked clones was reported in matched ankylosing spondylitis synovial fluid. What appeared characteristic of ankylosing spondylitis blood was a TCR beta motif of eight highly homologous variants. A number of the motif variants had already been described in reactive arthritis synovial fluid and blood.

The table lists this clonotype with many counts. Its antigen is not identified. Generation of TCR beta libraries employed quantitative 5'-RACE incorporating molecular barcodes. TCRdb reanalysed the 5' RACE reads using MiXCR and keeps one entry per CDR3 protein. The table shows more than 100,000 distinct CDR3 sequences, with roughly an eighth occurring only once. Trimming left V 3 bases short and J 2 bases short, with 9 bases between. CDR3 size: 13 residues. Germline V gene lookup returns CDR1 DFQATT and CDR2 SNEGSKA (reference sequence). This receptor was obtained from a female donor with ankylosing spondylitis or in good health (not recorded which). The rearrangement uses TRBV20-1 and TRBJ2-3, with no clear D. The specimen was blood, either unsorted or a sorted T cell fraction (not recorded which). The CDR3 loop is CSARDAATDTQYF. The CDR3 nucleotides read TGCAGTGCTAGGGATGCGGCCACAGATACGCAGTATTTT.